This T cell receptor beta chain originates from a study of blood T cell repertoires in COVID-19 (dated by TCRdb to the early 2020s). With regard to the full study: Collaborator samples came from the United States, Italy and Spain and covered acute and convalescent phases of COVID-19. The prospective study material was composed of cDNA or gDNA derived from T cells, B-cell-depleted T cells, or PBMCs. Deeply sampled blood TCRbeta repertoires from subjects exposed to, actively infected with, or recovered from COVID-19 were included in the dataset. The repertoires were released in a freely available public database meant as a resource for research on the immune response to SARS-CoV-2. The samples were drawn from the first 160 participants of the ongoing ImmuneRACE study and from 1,200 or so subjects provided by 6 global collaborators. A de-identified subject ID, COVID-19 status, age in years and sex were almost always included in the sample metadata. Where HLA class I and class II types were available, the types were taken from metadata supplied by the sample provider, not from assay-based typing. The paper as a whole reports these results and caveats: The amount of clinical and demographic metadata varied by source and participant and was provided uncurated.

The immunoSEQ Assay, a bias-controlled multiplex PCR, was used to amplify TCRbeta CDR3 regions from genomic DNA. Processing in the source paper ran as follows. Within the assay, amplification of reference gene primers was used to estimate how many nucleated cells each sample contained. To quantify the absolute abundance of each unique TCRbeta CDR3 rearrangement, sequence reads were collapsed and filtered. For each sample, productive Simpson clonality was calculated by taking the square root of Simpson's diversity index across productive rearrangements. TCRdb carries this immuneACCESS record with in-frame sequences only. Its versions omit some clonotypes, under half of them owing to an unresolved V gene in the studies checked, with the rest unexplained. The DNA was the basis for D and trimming; V, J and clone size are from that table. This sample gives about 470,000 clones in total; around 87% of them show up just once. Clones ranked in the top ten supply about 0.75% of the sample.

Trimming leaves V shorter by 1 base and J shorter by 4 bases, with the junction holding 4 bases beyond the gene matches. The CDR3 contains 14 residues, cysteine and phenylalanine counted. Only the CDR3 DNA stays, 42 bases, in frame from base 1. In the germline V gene, CDR1 corresponds to SGHRS and CDR2 to YFSETQ. Worth noting for this clone: Its antigen specificity is not known. It has no much larger one-base neighbor in the sample; base qualities were not kept.

Enrolling through a virtual design, the prospective study's participants ranged in age from roughly 18 to 89 years and lived across about two dozen United States geographic areas. In the prospective study, cohorts were assigned on the basis of participant-reported clinical history obtained from a screening survey and a study questionnaire. ImmuneRACE Cohort 3 recovered participants were defined by two consecutive negative NP/OP PCR tests, healthcare professional clearance, or symptom resolution. Mobile phlebotomists in the prospective study collected whole blood, serum and a nasopharyngeal or oropharyngeal swab from every participant. Over a roughly 2-month period, participants in the prospective study had the option of providing additional blood draws and questionnaires. Before DNA extraction, blood samples from the prospective study were shipped at room temperature or frozen.

The sequence is built from TRBV5-1 and TRBJ2-7; TRBD2 agrees with 8 junctional bases. The sequence was collected from a woman aged 18 to 35 who had recovered from COVID-19. Input material: PBMCs or T cells enriched from blood (not recorded which). The CDR3 reads as follows: CASSLNGGVYEQYF. The bases are TGCGCCAGCAGCTTGAACGGGGGGGTATACGAGCAGTACTTC.